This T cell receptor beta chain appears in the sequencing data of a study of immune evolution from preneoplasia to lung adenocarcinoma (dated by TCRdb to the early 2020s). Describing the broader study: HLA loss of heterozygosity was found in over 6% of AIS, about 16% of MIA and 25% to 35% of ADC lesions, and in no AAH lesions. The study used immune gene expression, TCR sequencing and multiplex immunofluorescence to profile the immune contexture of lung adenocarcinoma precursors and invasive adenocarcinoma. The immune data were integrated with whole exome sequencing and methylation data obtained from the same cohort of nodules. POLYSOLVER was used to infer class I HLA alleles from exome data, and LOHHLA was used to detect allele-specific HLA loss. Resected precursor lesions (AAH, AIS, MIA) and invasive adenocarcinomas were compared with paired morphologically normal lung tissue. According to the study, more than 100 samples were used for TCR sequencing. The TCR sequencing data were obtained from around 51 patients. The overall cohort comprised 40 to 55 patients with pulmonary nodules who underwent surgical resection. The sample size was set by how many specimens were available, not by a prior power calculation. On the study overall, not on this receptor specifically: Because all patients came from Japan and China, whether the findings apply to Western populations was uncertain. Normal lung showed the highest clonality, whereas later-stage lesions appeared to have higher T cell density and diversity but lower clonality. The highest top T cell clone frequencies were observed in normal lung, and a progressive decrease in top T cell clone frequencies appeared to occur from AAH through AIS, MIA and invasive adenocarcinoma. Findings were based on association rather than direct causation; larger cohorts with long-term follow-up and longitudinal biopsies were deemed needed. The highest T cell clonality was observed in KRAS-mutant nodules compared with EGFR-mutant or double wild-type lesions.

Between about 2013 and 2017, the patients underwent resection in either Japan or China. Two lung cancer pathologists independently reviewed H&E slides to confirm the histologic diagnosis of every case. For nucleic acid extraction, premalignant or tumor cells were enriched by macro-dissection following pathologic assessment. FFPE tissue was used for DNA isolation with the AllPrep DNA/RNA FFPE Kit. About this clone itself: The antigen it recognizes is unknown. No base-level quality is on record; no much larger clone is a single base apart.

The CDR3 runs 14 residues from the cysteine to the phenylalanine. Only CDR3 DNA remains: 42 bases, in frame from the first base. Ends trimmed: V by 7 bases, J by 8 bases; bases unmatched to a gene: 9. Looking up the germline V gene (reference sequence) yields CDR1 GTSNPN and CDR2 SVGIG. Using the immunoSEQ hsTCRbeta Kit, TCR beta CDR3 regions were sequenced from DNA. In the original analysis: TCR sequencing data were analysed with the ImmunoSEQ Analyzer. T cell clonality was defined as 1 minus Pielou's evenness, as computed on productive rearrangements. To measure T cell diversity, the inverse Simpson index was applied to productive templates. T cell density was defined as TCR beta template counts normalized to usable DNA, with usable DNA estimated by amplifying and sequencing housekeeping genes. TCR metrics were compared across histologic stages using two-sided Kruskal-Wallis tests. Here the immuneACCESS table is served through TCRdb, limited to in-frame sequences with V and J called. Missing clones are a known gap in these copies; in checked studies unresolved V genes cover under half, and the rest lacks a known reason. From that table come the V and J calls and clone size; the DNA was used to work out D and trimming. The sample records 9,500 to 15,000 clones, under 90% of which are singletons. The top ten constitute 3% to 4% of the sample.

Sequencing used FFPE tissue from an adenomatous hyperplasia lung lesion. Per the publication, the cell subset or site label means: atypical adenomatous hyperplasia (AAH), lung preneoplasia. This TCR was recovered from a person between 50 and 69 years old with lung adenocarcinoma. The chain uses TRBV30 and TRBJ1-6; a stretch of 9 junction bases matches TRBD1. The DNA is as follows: TGTGCCTTACACGCCGGGACAGGGCATTCACCCCTCCACTTT. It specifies CALHAGTGHSPLHF.